A selection of T cell receptor beta chains follows, all from one sample in a study of beta chain features in type 1 diabetes. Using immunoSEQ multiplex PCR, the repertoire was profiled, and TCRdb retains in-frame clones only, with some absent. Of 350,000 to 400,000 clones listed, around 13% are singletons. The sequencing sample was made of naive CD4+ T cells from blood. These receptors originate from a woman in her late teens or twenties with type 1 diabetes. Both conserved end residues are part of each CDR3. A D gene is named only where the DNA matches it firmly. Clone size is stated in some rows and not others, as once, few, many or a class when expanded.

j_gene: TRBJ1-1; d_gene: .; abundance: .; v_gene: TRBV5-1; CDR3nt: TGCGCCAGCAGCCGGCAGACGGGGAACACTGAAGCTTTCTTT; CDR3aa: CASSRQTGNTEAFF
j_gene: TRBJ2-2; d_gene: TRBD1; abundance: few; v_gene: TRBV9; CDR3nt: TGTGCCAGCAGCGTAATGGGGACAGGGTATACCGGGGAGCTGTTTTTT; CDR3aa: CASSVMGTGYTGELFF
j_gene: TRBJ2-3; d_gene: TRBD2; abundance: .; v_gene: TRBV19; CDR3nt: TGTGCCAGTAGTATAGCGGGAGGACGCACAGATACGCAGTATTTT; CDR3aa: CASSIAGGRTDTQYF
j_gene: TRBJ2-1; d_gene: TRBD2; abundance: few; v_gene: TRBV19; CDR3nt: TGTGCCAGTAGTATAGGTGCACTAGCGGGTCCCAATGAGCAGTTCTTC; CDR3aa: CASSIGALAGPNEQFF
j_gene: TRBJ2-7; d_gene: TRBD2; abundance: .; v_gene: TRBV5-1; CDR3nt: TGCGCCAGCAGCTACCTAGCGCGGGAGGGCTCGGAGCAGTACTTC; CDR3aa: CASSYLAREGSEQYF
j_gene: TRBJ2-4; d_gene: TRBD2; abundance: .; v_gene: TRBV29-1; CDR3nt: TGCAGCGTACGGGGGGGGACCAAAAACATTCAGTACTTC; CDR3aa: CSVRGGTKNIQYF
j_gene: TRBJ1-4; d_gene: TRBD1; abundance: few; v_gene: TRBV19; CDR3nt: TGTGCCAGTACAGGGGGTGCAACTAATGAAAAACTGTTTTTT; CDR3aa: CASTGGATNEKLFF
j_gene: TRBJ1-5; d_gene: .; abundance: .; v_gene: TRBV12-5; CDR3nt: TGTGCTAGTGGTCTGCCCGCGAGCGGCGGTCAGCCCCAGCATTTT; CDR3aa: CASGLPASGGQPQHF
j_gene: TRBJ2-5; d_gene: TRBD2; abundance: few; v_gene: TRBV4-1; CDR3nt: TGCGCCACCAGTAGGGTAGCGGGATTGGGGGAGACCCAGTACTTC; CDR3aa: CATSRVAGLGETQYF
j_gene: TRBJ2-5; d_gene: .; abundance: few; v_gene: TRBV7-2; CDR3nt: TGTGCCAGCAGCCCACAGGGGGGGGTATTGGAGACCCAGTACTTC; CDR3aa: CASSPQGGVLETQYF
j_gene: TRBJ2-7; d_gene: .; abundance: few; v_gene: TRBV9; CDR3nt: TGTGCCAGCAGCGTAGAGGTGGGGAGTGAGTACGAGCAGTACTTC; CDR3aa: CASSVEVGSEYEQYF
j_gene: TRBJ1-2; d_gene: TRBD1; abundance: .; v_gene: TRBV15; CDR3nt: TGTGCCACCGGACAGGGGGCGGCTGGCTACACCTTC; CDR3aa: CATGQGAAGYTF
j_gene: TRBJ1-1; d_gene: TRBD1; abundance: .; v_gene: TRBV5-1; CDR3nt: TGCGCCAGCAGCTTCGACAGGGTGGCGGTTAACACTGAAGCTTTCTTT; CDR3aa: CASSFDRVAVNTEAFF
j_gene: TRBJ1-2; d_gene: .; abundance: few; v_gene: TRBV19; CDR3nt: TGTGCCAGTAGTCCCTGGGCACCACCCTATGGCTACACCTTC; CDR3aa: CASSPWAPPYGYTF
j_gene: TRBJ2-2; d_gene: TRBD2; abundance: few; v_gene: TRBV28; CDR3nt: TGTGCCAGCACCAGAGCGGGAGCCCACACCGGGGAGCTGTTTTTT; CDR3aa: CASTRAGAHTGELFF
j_gene: TRBJ2-1; d_gene: TRBD2; abundance: few; v_gene: TRBV7-9; CDR3nt: TGTGCCAGCAGCCCCTCTAGCGGGAGCTACAATGAGCAGTTCTTC; CDR3aa: CASSPSSGSYNEQFF
j_gene: TRBJ1-1; d_gene: TRBD1; abundance: .; v_gene: TRBV15; CDR3nt: TGTGCCACCAGCCCTAGACAGGGGCCCACTGAAGCTTTCTTT; CDR3aa: CATSPRQGPTEAFF
j_gene: TRBJ2-3; d_gene: TRBD2; abundance: .; v_gene: TRBV9; CDR3nt: TGTGCCAGCAGCCTAGCGGGGGGGCGTAACGCAGATACGCAGTATTTT; CDR3aa: CASSLAGGRNADTQYF
j_gene: TRBJ2-5; d_gene: TRBD2; abundance: .; v_gene: TRBV4-2; CDR3nt: TGTGCCAGCAGCCCTCTTGGCCGGGGGGGTGGGGCCCAGTACTTC; CDR3aa: CASSPLGRGGGAQYF
j_gene: TRBJ2-7; d_gene: .; abundance: .; v_gene: TRBV5-1; CDR3nt: TGCGCCAGCAGCTCCGGAGGGGCCTACGAGCAGTACTTC; CDR3aa: CASSSGGAYEQYF
j_gene: TRBJ1-1; d_gene: .; abundance: .; v_gene: TRBV10-3; CDR3nt: TGTGCCACTGGAGCAGGAGGGCACGCTGAAGCTTTCTTT; CDR3aa: CATGAGGHAEAFF
j_gene: TRBJ2-7; d_gene: .; abundance: .; v_gene: TRBV29-1; CDR3nt: TGCAGCGGCCGGGACACGGTCTCCTACGAGCAGTACTTC; CDR3aa: CSGRDTVSYEQYF
j_gene: TRBJ2-1; d_gene: .; abundance: few; v_gene: TRBV14; CDR3nt: TGTGCCAGCAGCCTGACTTTTAATGAGCAGTTCTTC; CDR3aa: CASSLTFNEQFF
j_gene: TRBJ2-3; d_gene: .; abundance: few; v_gene: TRBV4-2; CDR3nt: TGTGCCAGCAGCCAAGTTCCGGGGAACTGGCGGGGATATACCACAGATACGCAGTATTTT; CDR3aa: CASSQVPGNWRGYTTDTQYF
j_gene: TRBJ2-1; d_gene: .; abundance: .; v_gene: TRBV9; CDR3nt: TGTGCCAGCAGCGGCCTTGGACTGAGCGATGAGCAGTTCTTC; CDR3aa: CASSGLGLSDEQFF
j_gene: TRBJ2-5; d_gene: .; abundance: .; v_gene: TRBV7-9; CDR3nt: TGTGCCAGCAGCTTAGGTCGGTCGGGTTTGGGAGAGACCCAGTACTTC; CDR3aa: CASSLGRSGLGETQYF
j_gene: TRBJ1-2; d_gene: .; abundance: few; v_gene: TRBV9; CDR3nt: TGTGCCAGCAGCGTAGAGGGAGTCAAGGATGGCTACACCTTC; CDR3aa: CASSVEGVKDGYTF
j_gene: TRBJ2-7; d_gene: .; abundance: .; v_gene: TRBV29-1; CDR3nt: TGCAGCGTTGACGTTGAGGGGGTCTACGAGCAGTACTTC; CDR3aa: CSVDVEGVYEQYF
j_gene: TRBJ2-3; d_gene: .; abundance: .; v_gene: TRBV11-2; CDR3nt: TGTGCCAGCAGCTTAGAAGCGTCGCGCACAGATACGCAGTATTTT; CDR3aa: CASSLEASRTDTQYF
j_gene: TRBJ2-5; d_gene: .; abundance: .; v_gene: TRBV28; CDR3nt: TGTGCCAGCAGTTTAAACGCCAGGGTGGAAGAGACCCAGTACTTC; CDR3aa: CASSLNARVEETQYF
j_gene: TRBJ2-5; d_gene: .; abundance: .; v_gene: TRBV19; CDR3nt: TGTGCCAGTAGTATAGCGAGAGGGCCCCAAGAGACCCAGTACTTC; CDR3aa: CASSIARGPQETQYF
j_gene: TRBJ2-3; d_gene: TRBD2; abundance: few; v_gene: TRBV9; CDR3nt: TGTGCCAGCAGCCCCCGACTAGCGGGAGTGGCTACGGATACGCAGTATTTT; CDR3aa: CASSPRLAGVATDTQYF
j_gene: TRBJ1-5; d_gene: .; abundance: .; v_gene: TRBV28; CDR3nt: TGTGCCAGCAGACGGCCCGGAAGGGGTCAGCCCCAGCATTTT; CDR3aa: CASRRPGRGQPQHF
j_gene: TRBJ2-7; d_gene: .; abundance: .; v_gene: TRBV7-2; CDR3nt: TGTGCCAGCAGCATAAACCGGTACGAGCAGTACTTC; CDR3aa: CASSINRYEQYF
j_gene: TRBJ1-6; d_gene: .; abundance: .; v_gene: TRBV7-9; CDR3nt: TGTGCCAGCAGCTTAGAAGCACAGGTCCCCCTCCACTTT; CDR3aa: CASSLEAQVPLHF
j_gene: TRBJ1-2; d_gene: TRBD1; abundance: .; v_gene: TRBV5-1; CDR3nt: TGCGCCAGCAGCTTTGGAGGGGGCTATAATGGCTACACCTTC; CDR3aa: CASSFGGGYNGYTF
j_gene: TRBJ2-1; d_gene: .; abundance: few; v_gene: TRBV5-6; CDR3nt: TGTGCCAGCAGCCGGACAGATTACAATGAGCAGTTCTTC; CDR3aa: CASSRTDYNEQFF
j_gene: TRBJ1-2; d_gene: .; abundance: .; v_gene: TRBV5-4; CDR3nt: TGTGCCAGCAGCTTGACGGAGGGGGGCTACACCTTC; CDR3aa: CASSLTEGGYTF
j_gene: TRBJ2-7; d_gene: .; abundance: .; v_gene: TRBV7-9; CDR3nt: TGTGCCAGCAGCTCAATGGTTACTAGCCAGACAAGATTCTACGAGCAGTACTTC; CDR3aa: CASSSMVTSQTRFYEQYF
j_gene: TRBJ2-1; d_gene: .; abundance: .; v_gene: TRBV5-1; CDR3nt: TGCGCCAGCAGCTTGGTCGTCGGACAGAGGAATGAGCAGTTCTTC; CDR3aa: CASSLVVGQRNEQFF
j_gene: TRBJ2-1; d_gene: TRBD2; abundance: few; v_gene: TRBV30; CDR3nt: TGTGCCTGGGAGCGGGATCTGTACAATGAGCAGTTCTTC; CDR3aa: CAWERDLYNEQFF
j_gene: TRBJ2-1; d_gene: .; abundance: .; v_gene: TRBV10-2; CDR3nt: TGCGCCAGCCTTAACCTGGCCACCAATGAGCAGTTCTTC; CDR3aa: CASLNLATNEQFF
j_gene: TRBJ2-1; d_gene: .; abundance: few; v_gene: TRBV14; CDR3nt: TGTGCCAGCAGCTCTCCCGGGGTGCCCTCCTACAATGAGCAGTTCTTC; CDR3aa: CASSSPGVPSYNEQFF
j_gene: TRBJ2-1; d_gene: TRBD2; abundance: .; v_gene: TRBV6-5; CDR3nt: TGTGCCAGCAGTTACGAAGCGGGAGTTTGGAATGAGCAGTTCTTC; CDR3aa: CASSYEAGVWNEQFF